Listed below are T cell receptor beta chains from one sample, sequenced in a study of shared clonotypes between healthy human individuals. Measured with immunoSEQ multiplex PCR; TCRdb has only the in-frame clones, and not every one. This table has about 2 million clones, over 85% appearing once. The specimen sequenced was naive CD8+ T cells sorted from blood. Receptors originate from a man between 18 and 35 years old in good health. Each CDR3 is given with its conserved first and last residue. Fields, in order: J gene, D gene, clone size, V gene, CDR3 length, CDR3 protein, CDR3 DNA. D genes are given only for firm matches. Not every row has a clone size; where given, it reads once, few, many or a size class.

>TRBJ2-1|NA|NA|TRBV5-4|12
CASSMGYNEQFF
TGTGCCAGCAGCATGGGGTACAATGAGCAGTTCTTC
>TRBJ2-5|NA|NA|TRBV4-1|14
CASSQEQVQETQYF
TGCGCCAGCAGCCAGGAACAGGTCCAAGAGACCCAGTACTTC
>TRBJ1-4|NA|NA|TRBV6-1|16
CASSDRGGRANEKLFF
TGTGCCAGCAGTGACAGGGGCGGGAGGGCTAATGAAAAACTGTTTTTT
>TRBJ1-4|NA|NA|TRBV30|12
CAWSVLSQKLFF
TGTGCCTGGAGTGTACTTAGCCAAAAACTGTTTTTT
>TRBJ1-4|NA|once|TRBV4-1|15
CASSHLYRVGEKLFF
TGCGCCAGCAGCCACCTATACAGGGTAGGTGAAAAACTGTTTTTT
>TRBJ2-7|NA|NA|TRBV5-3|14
CARSSRLAHYEQYF
TGTGCCAGAAGTTCCCGCCTAGCGCACTACGAGCAGTACTTC
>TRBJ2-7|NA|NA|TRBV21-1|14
CASSKVAGRYEQYF
TGTGCCAGCAGCAAAGTTGCAGGGAGGTACGAGCAGTACTTC
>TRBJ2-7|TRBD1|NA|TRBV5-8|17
CASGTGTGGLFSYEQYF
TGTGCCAGCGGGACCGGGACAGGGGGCCTATTCTCCTACGAGCAGTACTTC
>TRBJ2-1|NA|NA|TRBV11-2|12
CASSPGNNEQFF
TGTGCCAGCAGCCCCGGGAACAATGAGCAGTTCTTC
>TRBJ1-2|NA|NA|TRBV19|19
CASSIALVPDGLLNYGYTF
TGTGCCAGTAGTATAGCCCTTGTGCCGGACGGTCTTCTTAACTATGGCTACACCTTC
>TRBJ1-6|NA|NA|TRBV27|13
CASSWSRDSPLHF
TGTGCCAGCAGTTGGAGCAGGGATTCACCCCTCCACTTT
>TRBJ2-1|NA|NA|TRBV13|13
CASSLEGYNEQFF
TGTGCCAGCAGCTTAGAAGGCTACAATGAGCAGTTCTTC
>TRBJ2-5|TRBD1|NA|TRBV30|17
CAWRRFRGRRDQETQYF
TGTGCCTGGAGGCGTTTCAGGGGGCGCAGGGATCAAGAGACCCAGTACTTC
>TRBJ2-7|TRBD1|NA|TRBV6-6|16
CASSFSTTGFRHEQYF
TGTGCCAGCAGTTTCTCTACGACAGGGTTTCGGCACGAGCAGTACTTC
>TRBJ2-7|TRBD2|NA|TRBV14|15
CASSSGSGRIYEQYF
TGTGCCAGCAGCTCGGGAAGCGGGAGGATTTACGAGCAGTACTTC
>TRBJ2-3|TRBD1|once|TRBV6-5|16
CASSYSFTGGTDTQYF
TGTGCCAGCAGTTACTCGTTCACAGGGGGAACAGATACGCAGTATTTT
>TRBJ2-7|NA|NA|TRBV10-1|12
CASSGANYEQYF
TGCGCCAGCAGTGGAGCGAACTACGAGCAGTACTTC
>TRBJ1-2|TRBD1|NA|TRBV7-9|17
CASSPTFGQGSNYGYTF
TGTGCCAGCAGCCCAACCTTTGGACAGGGGAGTAACTATGGCTACACCTTC
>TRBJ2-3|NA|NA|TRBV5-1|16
CASSSPWGISRDTQYF
TGCGCCAGCAGCTCTCCTTGGGGGATAAGTCGCGATACGCAGTATTTT
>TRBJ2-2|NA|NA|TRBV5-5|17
CASSLEAGYVRTGELFF
TGTGCCAGCAGCTTGGAAGCAGGCTATGTCCGAACCGGGGAGCTGTTTTTT
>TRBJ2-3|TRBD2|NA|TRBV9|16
CASSVEASGGGDTQYF
TGTGCCAGCAGCGTAGAGGCTAGCGGGGGAGGAGATACGCAGTATTTT
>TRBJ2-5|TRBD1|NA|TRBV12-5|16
CASGLGWDRGPETQYF
TGTGCTAGTGGTTTGGGCTGGGACAGGGGTCCGGAGACCCAGTACTTC
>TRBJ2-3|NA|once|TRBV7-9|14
CASSLVYGTDTQYF
TGTGCCAGCAGCTTAGTTTATGGCACAGATACGCAGTATTTT
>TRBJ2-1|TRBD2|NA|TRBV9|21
CASSLPGTSGRPWSSYNEQFF
TGTGCCAGCAGCCTCCCGGGAACTAGCGGGAGGCCCTGGAGCTCCTACAATGAGCAGTTCTTC
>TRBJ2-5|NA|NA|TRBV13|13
CASSRTNEETQYF
TGTGCCAGCAGCCGGACTAACGAAGAGACCCAGTACTTC
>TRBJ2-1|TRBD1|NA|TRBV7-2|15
CASSPSQGALNEQFF
TGTGCCAGCAGCCCCTCACAGGGGGCGCTCAATGAGCAGTTCTTC
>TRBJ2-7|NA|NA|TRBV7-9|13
CASSLTGHYEQYF
TGTGCCAGCAGCCTGACTGGACACTACGAGCAGTACTTC
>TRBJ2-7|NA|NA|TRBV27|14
CASSSGDSFYEQYF
TGTGCCAGCAGTTCAGGTGACAGTTTCTACGAGCAGTACTTC
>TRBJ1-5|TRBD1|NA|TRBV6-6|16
CASSYFAGGADQPQHF
TGTGCCAGCAGTTACTTTGCAGGGGGCGCCGATCAGCCCCAGCATTTT
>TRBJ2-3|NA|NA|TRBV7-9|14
CASRRDSLGDTQYF
TGTGCCAGCAGGCGGGACAGCCTGGGGGATACGCAGTATTTT
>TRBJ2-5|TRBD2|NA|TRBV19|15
CASSLGLAGGETQYF
TGTGCCAGTAGTTTGGGACTAGCGGGAGGCGAGACCCAGTACTTC
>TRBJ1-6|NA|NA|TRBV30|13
CACLLSYNSPLHF
TGTGCCTGCCTACTCTCCTATAATTCACCCCTCCACTTT
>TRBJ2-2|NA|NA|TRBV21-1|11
CASNHRDGLFF
TGTGCCAGCAACCACAGGGACGGGTTGTTTTTT
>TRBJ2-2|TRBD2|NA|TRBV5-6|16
CASSSGTSGNTGELFF
TGTGCCAGCAGCTCCGGGACTAGCGGAAACACCGGGGAGCTGTTTTTT
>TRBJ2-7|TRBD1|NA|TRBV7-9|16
CASSLASGDSNYEQYF
TGTGCCAGCAGCTTAGCGAGTGGGGACAGCAACTACGAGCAGTACTTC
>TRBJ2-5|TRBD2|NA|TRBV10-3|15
CAISDLAGVPETQYF
TGTGCCATCAGTGATCTAGCGGGAGTCCCAGAGACCCAGTACTTC
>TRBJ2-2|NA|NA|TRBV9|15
CASRARGPDTGELFF
TGTGCCAGCAGGGCGCGGGGGCCCGACACCGGGGAGCTGTTTTTT
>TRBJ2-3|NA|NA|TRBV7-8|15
CASSPLDASGDTQYF
TGTGCCAGCAGCCCCTTAGATGCCTCGGGGGATACGCAGTATTTT
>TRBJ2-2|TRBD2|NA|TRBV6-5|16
CASSYPLAGGPGELFF
TGTGCCAGCAGTTACCCACTAGCGGGGGGGCCCGGGGAGCTGTTTTTT
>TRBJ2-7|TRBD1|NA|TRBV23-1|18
CASSQPGQKELSSYEQYF
TGCGCCAGCAGTCAACCGGGACAGAAAGAGTTAAGCTCCTACGAGCAGTACTTC
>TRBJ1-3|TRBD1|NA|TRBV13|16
CASSSGQGTGGNTIYF
TGTGCCAGCAGCTCTGGACAGGGGACGGGAGGAAACACCATATATTTT
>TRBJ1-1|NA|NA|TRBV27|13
CASSLSPNTEAFF
TGTGCCAGCAGTTTATCCCCTAACACTGAAGCTTTCTTT
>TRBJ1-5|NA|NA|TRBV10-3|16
CAISASREYSNQPQHF
TGTGCCATCAGTGCAAGTAGAGAGTATAGCAATCAGCCCCAGCATTTT
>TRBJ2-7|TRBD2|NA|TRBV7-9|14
CASSLLAGGYEQYF
TGTGCCAGCAGTCTCTTAGCGGGCGGATACGAGCAGTACTTC
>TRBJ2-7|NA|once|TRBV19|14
CASSFRDSYYEQYF
TGTGCCAGTAGTTTTCGGGACTCTTACTACGAGCAGTACTTC
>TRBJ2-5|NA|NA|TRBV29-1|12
CSADLERGTQYF
TGCAGCGCGGACTTAGAGAGAGGGACCCAGTACTTC
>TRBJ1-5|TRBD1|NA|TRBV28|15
CASNDPGQGAQPQHF
TGTGCCAGCAACGACCCGGGACAGGGTGCTCAGCCCCAGCATTTT
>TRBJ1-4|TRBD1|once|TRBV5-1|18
CASSSSRDRARPDEKLFF
TGCGCCAGCAGCTCAAGCCGGGACAGGGCTCGCCCCGATGAAAAACTGTTTTTT
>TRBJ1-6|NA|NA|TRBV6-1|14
CASKQSSYNSPLHF
TGTGCCAGCAAACAGAGCTCCTATAATTCACCCCTCCACTTT
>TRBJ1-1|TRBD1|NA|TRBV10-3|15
CAISPDRGGTTEAFF
TGTGCCATCAGCCCCGACAGGGGAGGGACCACTGAAGCTTTCTTT
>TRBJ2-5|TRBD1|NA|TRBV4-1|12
CASGDSQETQYF
TGCGCCAGCGGGGACAGCCAAGAGACCCAGTACTTC
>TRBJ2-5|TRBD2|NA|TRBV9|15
CASSAGLAEGETQYF
TGTGCCAGCAGCGCGGGACTAGCGGAGGGGGAGACCCAGTACTTC
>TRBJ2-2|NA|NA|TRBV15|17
CATSRPPEVLNTGELFF
TGTGCCACCAGCAGACCTCCGGAGGTATTGAACACCGGGGAGCTGTTTTTT
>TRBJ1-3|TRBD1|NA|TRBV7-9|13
CASSPGGGNTIYF
TGTGCCAGCAGTCCAGGGGGCGGAAACACCATATATTTT
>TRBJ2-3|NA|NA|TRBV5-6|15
CASSLGGGNTDTQYF
TGTGCCAGCAGCTTAGGAGGCGGGAACACAGATACGCAGTATTTT
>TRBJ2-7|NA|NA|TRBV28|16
CASSSARTLRVDEQYF
TGTGCCAGCAGTTCGGCAAGGACCCTAAGGGTTGACGAGCAGTACTTC
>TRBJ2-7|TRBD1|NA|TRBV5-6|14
CASSLEQGVYEQYF
TGTGCCAGCAGCTTGGAGCAGGGGGTTTACGAGCAGTACTTC
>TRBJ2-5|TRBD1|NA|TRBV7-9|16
CASSWMDRTGKETQYF
TGTGCCAGCAGCTGGATGGATCGGACAGGGAAAGAGACCCAGTACTTC
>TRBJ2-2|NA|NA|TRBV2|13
CASSSGFAGELFF
TGTGCCAGCAGCTCAGGATTCGCCGGGGAGCTGTTTTTT
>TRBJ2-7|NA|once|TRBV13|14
CASTPERASYEQYF
TGTGCCAGCACCCCCGAACGGGCCTCCTACGAGCAGTACTTC